The rows below give T cell receptor beta chains drawn from one sample of a study of blood T cell repertoires in COVID-19. Clones were read by immunoSEQ multiplex PCR, and TCRdb kept only the in-frame ones, dropping some. The table has under 300,000 clones, approximately 85% seen once. Sequencing used peripheral blood. The source of these receptors is a man aged 80 or over with acute or convalescent COVID-19. The CDR3 runs from the conserved cysteine through the conserved F or W. The D gene is left open where the match is weak. Clone size is given for some rows only: seen once, a few or many times, or a class if the clone is expanded.

cdr3_nt	cdr3_aa	clone_size	v_call	j_call	d_call
TGTGCCAGCAGTTTTAAACCGACAACCGGCACTGAAGCTTTCTTT	CASSFKPTTGTEAFF	.	TRBV6-1	TRBJ1-1	.
TGTGCTAGCAGCCCCGGTACTGGAAACACCATATATTTT	CASSPGTGNTIYF	.	TRBV7-7	TRBJ1-3	.
TGTGCCAGCAGTCAACCGGGACAGGGGCATGGGGCTCAAGAGACCCAGTACTTC	CASSQPGQGHGAQETQYF	.	TRBV28	TRBJ2-5	TRBD1
TGTGCCAGCAGTTTCGGCAGGGTCTCTACGATGGGTGGCTACACCTTC	CASSFGRVSTMGGYTF	few	TRBV28	TRBJ1-2	.
TGTGCCAGCAGCTTGGAACAGGGGGCAAACTATGGCTACACCTTC	CASSLEQGANYGYTF	.	TRBV5-4	TRBJ1-2	TRBD1
TGTGCCACCCCCGGGACAATTGATCATTGGGATGAAAAACTGTTTTTT	CATPGTIDHWDEKLFF	.	TRBV7-9	TRBJ1-4	.
TGTGCCAGCTCACCCCTAGGGGGAAAGGGGGACACTGAAGCTTTCTTT	CASSPLGGKGDTEAFF	.	TRBV18	TRBJ1-1	.
TGTGCCAGTAGTATACAAGGACACCTAAACACTGAAGCTTTCTTT	CASSIQGHLNTEAFF	.	TRBV19	TRBJ1-1	.
TGTGCCAGTAGTATAAGGGGGTCTCAGCCCCAGCATTTT	CASSIRGSQPQHF	.	TRBV19	TRBJ1-5	.
TGCGCCAGCAGCCGGGCACGGGAGGATTACACTGAAGCTTTCTTT	CASSRAREDYTEAFF	.	TRBV4-3	TRBJ1-1	.
TGTGCCAGCAGCCAAGGGGACAAGATTTTAAACACTGAAGCTTTCTTT	CASSQGDKILNTEAFF	.	TRBV11-2	TRBJ1-1	.
TGTGCCAGCTCACCAGGACAGGGTATCACTGAAGCTTTCTTT	CASSPGQGITEAFF	.	TRBV18	TRBJ1-1	TRBD1
TGTGCCACCAATCGACAGGGTGATCAGCCCCAGCATTTT	CATNRQGDQPQHF	.	TRBV28	TRBJ1-5	TRBD1
TGTGCCAGCAGCTTAGTTGGGGGAAGGGGGTACAATGAGCAGTTCTTC	CASSLVGGRGYNEQFF	.	TRBV7-9	TRBJ2-1	.
TGTGCCAGCTCACCAGTGGCTCACTCTGGAAACACCATATATTTT	CASSPVAHSGNTIYF	.	TRBV18	TRBJ1-3	.
TGTGCCAGCAGTTATGGACATGATAGCAATCAGCCCCAGCATTTT	CASSYGHDSNQPQHF	.	TRBV6-5	TRBJ1-5	.
TGCGCCAGCAGCCAACTAACAGATACGCAGTATTTT	CASSQLTDTQYF	.	TRBV4-1	TRBJ2-3	.
TGTGCCAGCAGTAAAGAGGGTGAAGTTTCCTACGAGCAGTACTTC	CASSKEGEVSYEQYF	.	TRBV25-1	TRBJ2-7	.
TGTGCCATCAGTGAGTCTGCAGGGGAGAGCGGGGAGCTGTTTTTT	CAISESAGESGELFF	.	TRBV10-3	TRBJ2-2	.
TGCGCCAGCAGGGAGGAGTTGGGCGAAAAACTGTTTTTT	CASREELGEKLFF	few	TRBV5-1	TRBJ1-4	.
TGCAGCGTTGCCGGGACAGGGGTTAATCAGCCCCAGCATTTT	CSVAGTGVNQPQHF	few	TRBV29-1	TRBJ1-5	TRBD1
TGCGCCAGCAGCTTGGACAGTACTAGCACAGATACGCAGTATTTT	CASSLDSTSTDTQYF	.	TRBV5-1	TRBJ2-3	.
TGTGCCAGCAGTGCGGGACAGGGGATTAAGGGCTACACCTTC	CASSAGQGIKGYTF	once	TRBV27	TRBJ1-2	TRBD1
TGTGCCAGCAGTTTAACAGGGGGCGCGAACACTGAAGCTTTCTTT	CASSLTGGANTEAFF	.	TRBV6-6	TRBJ1-1	TRBD1
TGCGCCAGCAGCTTGGCCGCGGAAGGTGCTAAGGGCTACACCTTC	CASSLAAEGAKGYTF	.	TRBV5-1	TRBJ1-2	.
TGTGCCAGCAGCCTAACAGGGGACGTGAACACTGAAGCTTTCTTT	CASSLTGDVNTEAFF	.	TRBV9	TRBJ1-1	TRBD1
TGTGCCAGCAGCTTCCCGACTAGCGGGAGGGCCATGGATGAGCAGTTCTTC	CASSFPTSGRAMDEQFF	.	TRBV7-9	TRBJ2-1	TRBD2